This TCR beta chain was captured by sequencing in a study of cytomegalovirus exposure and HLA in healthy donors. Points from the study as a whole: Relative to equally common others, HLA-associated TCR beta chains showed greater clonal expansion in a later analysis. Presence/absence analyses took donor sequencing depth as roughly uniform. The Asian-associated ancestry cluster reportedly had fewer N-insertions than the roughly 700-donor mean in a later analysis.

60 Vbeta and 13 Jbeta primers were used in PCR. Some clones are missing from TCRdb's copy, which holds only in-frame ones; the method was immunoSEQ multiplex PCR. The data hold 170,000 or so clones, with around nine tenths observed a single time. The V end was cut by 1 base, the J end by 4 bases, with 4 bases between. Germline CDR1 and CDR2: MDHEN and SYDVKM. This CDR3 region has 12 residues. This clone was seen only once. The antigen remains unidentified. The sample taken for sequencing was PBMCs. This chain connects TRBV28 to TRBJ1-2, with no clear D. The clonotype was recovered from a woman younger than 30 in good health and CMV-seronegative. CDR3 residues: CASSLYRYGYTF. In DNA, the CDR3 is TGTGCCAGCAGTTTATATCGCTATGGCTACACCTTC.